The table lists the clone carrying this T cell receptor beta chain with a count of one. Its target is not known. It was template switching that added a universal primer site, and there were unique molecular identifiers on the cDNA. TCRdb passed the 5' RACE reads through MiXCR, listing each CDR3 protein once. In the table there are 1.5 million to 2 million distinct CDR3 sequences, around a third of which are singletons. These data originate in a study of identical twins. Notes on the study in general: Models, which agreed with sharing between unrelated individuals, nonetheless underestimated the out-of-frame TCR alpha sharing seen in monozygotic twins. Shared out-of-frame alpha sequences (those common to twins) showed excess low generation probability.

The CDR3 spans 13 residues. The V and J ends lost 0 bases and 6 bases respectively, with 12 bases between them. CDR1 is GTSNPN, CDR2 SVGIG, per germline (reference sequence). Input material: cord blood. The chain employs TRBV30 and TRBJ2-7; D might be TRBD2 (5 bases). The sequence derives from a newborn girl in good health. CDR3 protein: CAWSVPGSSEQYF. The CDR3 DNA follows: TGTGCCTGGAGTGTACCGGGAAGCAGCGAGCAGTACTTC.